Listed below are T cell receptor beta chains from one sample, sequenced in a study of T-cell reconstitution after alpha-beta-depleted transplantation in children. TCRdb independently ran MiXCR on the PCR reads; one entry per CDR3 protein. The table records approximately 91,000 distinct CDR3 sequences, roughly 8.8% of them present only once. The source was PBMCs from the stem cell graft donor, collected from the stem cell graft. The receptors here all came from a human donor who donated a stem cell graft to a child with congenital amegakaryocytic thrombocytopenia. Each CDR3 is given with its conserved first and last residue. D genes are given only for firm matches. The listing skips clone size in some rows; elsewhere it reads once, few, many or a size class.

v_gene	abundance	d_gene	j_gene	CDR3nt	CDR3aa
TRBV5-1	many	.	TRBJ2-7	TGCGCCAGCAGCTTGGGTGAGGGGGAATCTGACGAGCAGTACTTC	CASSLGEGESDEQYF
TRBV11-2	many	TRBD2	TRBJ2-3	TGTGCCAGCAGCTTTTCTAGCGGGGGATCCACAGATACGCAGTATTTT	CASSFSSGGSTDTQYF
TRBV20-1	many	.	TRBJ2-7	TGCAGTGGCCTCAGGACAGAACCCTACGAGCAGTACTTC	CSGLRTEPYEQYF
TRBV28	many	.	TRBJ2-1	TGTGCCAGCAGTTTAGCGGGACTAACCAGGGGTGAGCAGTTCTTC	CASSLAGLTRGEQFF
TRBV12-3/TRBV12-4	many	TRBD2	TRBJ2-3	TGTGCCAGCAGTTTAAGGACTAGCGAACACACAGATACGCAGTATTTT	CASSLRTSEHTDTQYF
TRBV19	many	TRBD1	TRBJ1-2	TGTGCCAGTAGTAGGGACAGGAACTATGGCTACACCTTC	CASSRDRNYGYTF
TRBV4-1	many	.	TRBJ1-1	TGCGCCAGCAGCCAAGGCCCTCGAGGGGTGAGGGGTTTGTGGGGTGAAGCTTTCTTT	CASSQGPRGVRGLWGEAFF
TRBV11-2	.	.	TRBJ1-3	TGTGCCAGCAGCTCCCCTAGGGGCAGGCGAAACACCATATATTTT	CASSSPRGRRNTIYF
TRBV20-1	many	.	TRBJ1-6	TGCAGTGCTAGTTCCCGCATGGGGATTGATGATTCACCCCTCCACTTT	CSASSRMGIDDSPLHF
TRBV11-2	.	.	TRBJ2-3	TGTGCCAGCAGCTACGAGAGCTGGGGCACAGATACGCAGTATTTT	CASSYESWGTDTQYF
TRBV5-1	.	TRBD1	TRBJ1-2	TGCGCCAGCAGCCCCGGGACAGAGGACTATGGCTACACCTTC	CASSPGTEDYGYTF
TRBV6-5	.	.	TRBJ1-1	TGTGCCAGCAGTTACGGGAAAGATGGCGCTGAAGCTTTCTTT	CASSYGKDGAEAFF
TRBV25-1	many	TRBD2	TRBJ2-7	TGTGCCAGCATGGACAGCGGGAGGGCCAGAAGAAACGAGCAGTACTTC	CASMDSGRARRNEQYF
TRBV9	.	TRBD1	TRBJ1-3	TGTGCCAGCAGCGTAACCCTTGCGCCCTCCAGGGGGGAGAACACCATATATTTT	CASSVTLAPSRGENTIYF
TRBV27	many	.	TRBJ1-3	TGTGCCAGCAGCCCAGTTATCAGGGGACTACGTGGAAACACCATATATTTT	CASSPVIRGLRGNTIYF
TRBV5-6	many	TRBD2	TRBJ2-1	TGTGCCAGCAGCCGGTGGTGGGAGGGGATAAATGAGCAGTTCTTC	CASSRWWEGINEQFF
TRBV28	many	.	TRBJ2-3	TGTGCCAGCAGTTTTTGGCAGGACGGCACAGATACGCAGTATTTT	CASSFWQDGTDTQYF
TRBV12-3/TRBV12-4	many	.	TRBJ1-4	TGTGCCAGCAGTCCCACACAGATTCTCGAAAAACTGTTTTTT	CASSPTQILEKLFF
TRBV12-3/TRBV12-4	many	.	TRBJ1-2	TGTGCCAGCAGACCTGCCGTGGGGGGCTACACCTTC	CASRPAVGGYTF
TRBV18	many	.	TRBJ1-3	TGTGCCAGCTCACCGCTCCCCGACATTCCTGGAAACACCATATATTTT	CASSPLPDIPGNTIYF
TRBV3-1	.	.	TRBJ1-1	TGTGCCAGCAGCCCTTCAGCTGGCAGTGAAGCTTTCTTT	CASSPSAGSEAFF
TRBV20-1	many	.	TRBJ1-6	TGCAGTGCTGGGGTCTCGGTCACCTATAATTCACCCCTCCACTTT	CSAGVSVTYNSPLHF
TRBV15	many	.	TRBJ2-2	TGTGCCACCAGCAAAACTAGGGGCACCGGGGAGCTGTTTTTT	CATSKTRGTGELFF
TRBV5-1	many	.	TRBJ2-1	TGCGCCAGCAGCTTGGTGGGCGATGAGCAGTTCTTC	CASSLVGDEQFF
TRBV5-1	many	.	TRBJ2-2	TGCGCCAGCAGCTTAAAAGGGCTGGGCACCGGGGAGCTGTTTTTT	CASSLKGLGTGELFF
TRBV6-5	many	.	TRBJ2-6	TGTGCCAGCAGTTACGAAGGGGGAAGGACTGGGGCCAACGTCCTGACTTTC	CASSYEGGRTGANVLTF
TRBV18	many	.	TRBJ2-7	TGTGCCAGCTCACCATCGGTGGGCTTATCGACGTCCGAGCAGTACTTC	CASSPSVGLSTSEQYF
TRBV28	few	.	TRBJ1-4	TGTGCCAGCAGTTCCCCCAACGGGGAAAAACTGTTTTTT	CASSSPNGEKLFF
TRBV7-8	many	.	TRBJ2-7	TGTGCCAGCAGCTTACGGGTTCCGGGGGCATACGAGCAGTACTTC	CASSLRVPGAYEQYF
TRBV10-3	many	TRBD1	TRBJ2-3	TGTGCCATCAGTGTGGGACAGGACACAGATACGCAGTATTTT	CAISVGQDTDTQYF
TRBV20-1	.	TRBD2	TRBJ2-1	TGCAGTGCACTCTCTAGCGGAGAGTACAATGAGCAGTTCTTC	CSALSSGEYNEQFF
TRBV6-5	many	.	TRBJ2-2	TGTGCCAGCAGACTTCAGTCGGGGGCCGGGGAGCTGTTTTTT	CASRLQSGAGELFF
TRBV19	few	.	TRBJ2-6	TGTGCCAGTAGTATACAACAGGGAAGCTCTGGGGCCAACGTCCTGACTTTC	CASSIQQGSSGANVLTF
TRBV15	many	.	TRBJ1-1	TGTGCCACCAGCAGAGATAGGGCAACCAACACTGAAGCTTTCTTT	CATSRDRATNTEAFF
TRBV6-5	many	.	TRBJ2-3	TGTGCCAGCAGTTACGGGAGTAAGGCAGATACGCAGTATTTT	CASSYGSKADTQYF
TRBV3-1	many	.	TRBJ1-3	TGTGCCAGCAGCCAAGATATGTCTGGAAACACCATATATTTT	CASSQDMSGNTIYF
TRBV7-2	many	TRBD2	TRBJ2-7	TGTGCCAGCAGCTTCGGCGGGAGGGACCAGCAGCAGTACTTC	CASSFGGRDQQQYF
TRBV12-3/TRBV12-4	many	TRBD1	TRBJ1-1	TGTGCCAGCAGTCCCTCCCCCGGGACAGGAAAAGCTTTCTTT	CASSPSPGTGKAFF
TRBV5-1	many	TRBD1	TRBJ1-1	TGCGCCAGCAGCTTATCACCGGGACAGGGGGGGACTGAAGCTTTCTTT	CASSLSPGQGGTEAFF
TRBV28	many	TRBD1	TRBJ1-2	TGTGCCAGCAGTCCACTCGACAGGGGGCTTGGCTACACCTTC	CASSPLDRGLGYTF
TRBV15	many	.	TRBJ1-2	TGTGCCACCAGCAACCGGGGGTATGGCTACACCTTC	CATSNRGYGYTF
TRBV4-2	many	TRBD1	TRBJ1-2	TGTGCCAGCAGCCAAGATCTGACAGGGGGTAATGGCTACACCTTC	CASSQDLTGGNGYTF
TRBV18	.	TRBD1	TRBJ2-1	TGTGCCAGCTCACCACCCTCCCAGGGGGTAAATGAGCAGTTCTTC	CASSPPSQGVNEQFF
TRBV5-1	few	TRBD2	TRBJ2-1	TGCGCCAGCAGCTTGGTGCTAGCGGGAGTGGATGAGCAGTTCTTC	CASSLVLAGVDEQFF
TRBV27	.	TRBD2	TRBJ2-7	TGTGCCAGCAAGGTCCGGCTAGCGGGAGTATACGAGCAGTACTTC	CASKVRLAGVYEQYF
TRBV11-2	many	TRBD2	TRBJ2-1	TGTGCCAGCACTCGGGGACTAGCGGAGGGCAATGAGCAGTTCTTC	CASTRGLAEGNEQFF
TRBV20-1	few	.	TRBJ1-3	TGCAGGATCCTTGTAGGAGGAAACACCATATATTTT	CRILVGGNTIYF
TRBV28	many	TRBD2	TRBJ2-5	TGTGCCAGCAGTTTCGATTTGCTAGCGGGAGCGAAGACCCAGTACTTC	CASSFDLLAGAKTQYF
TRBV4-1	many	.	TRBJ2-2	TGCGCCAGCAGCCAACCAGGGAGTTTTGGTGTGTTTTTT	CASSQPGSFGVFF
TRBV6-5	many	TRBD2	TRBJ2-3	TGTGCCAGCAGCCCTAGGACTAGCCCCCCAGATACGCAGTATTTT	CASSPRTSPPDTQYF